This T cell receptor beta chain was sequenced in a study of blood T cell repertoires in COVID-19. The assay was immunoSEQ multiplex PCR, and TCRdb's table has in-frame clones only and misses some. The data contain tens of thousands of clones, about 90% of them singletons. The CDR3 length is 15 residues. Germline CDR1 and CDR2: LNHNV and YYDKDF (reference sequence). V lost 4 bases, J lost 6 bases, and 17 bases lay in between. This clone appeared once. This chain connects TRBV15 to TRBJ2-3; weak D call: TRBD2 (6 bases). The clonotype comes from a human donor in a cohort sampled during active COVID-19. Sequenced input: peripheral blood. The CDR3 bases are TGTGCCACCAGCACCTGGGGCGCGGGGATGGATACGCAGTATTTT. Amino acids: CATSTWGAGMDTQYF.